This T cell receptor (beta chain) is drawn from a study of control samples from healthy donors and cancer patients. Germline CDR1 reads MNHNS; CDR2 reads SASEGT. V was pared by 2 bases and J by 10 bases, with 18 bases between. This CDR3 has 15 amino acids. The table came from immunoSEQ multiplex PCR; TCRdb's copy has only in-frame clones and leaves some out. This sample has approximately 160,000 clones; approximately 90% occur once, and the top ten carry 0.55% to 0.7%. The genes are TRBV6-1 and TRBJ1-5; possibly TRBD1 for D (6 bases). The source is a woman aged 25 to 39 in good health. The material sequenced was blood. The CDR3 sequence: CASSESRTDGRPQHF. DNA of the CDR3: TGTGCCAGCAGTGAATCCAGGACAGACGGGCGACCCCAGCATTTT.